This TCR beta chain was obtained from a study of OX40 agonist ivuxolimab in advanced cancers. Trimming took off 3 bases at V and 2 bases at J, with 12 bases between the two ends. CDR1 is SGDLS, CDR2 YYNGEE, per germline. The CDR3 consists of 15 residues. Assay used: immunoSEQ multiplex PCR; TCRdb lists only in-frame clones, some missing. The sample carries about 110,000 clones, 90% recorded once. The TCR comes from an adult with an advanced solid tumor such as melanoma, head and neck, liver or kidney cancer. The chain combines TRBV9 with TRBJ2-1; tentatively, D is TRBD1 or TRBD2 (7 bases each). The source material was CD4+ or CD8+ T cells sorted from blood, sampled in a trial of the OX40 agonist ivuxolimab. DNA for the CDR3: TGTGCCAGCAGCGCCCAGGGGGGGACCTACAATGAGCAGTTCTTC. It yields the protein CASSAQGGTYNEQFF.